The source of this T cell receptor (beta chain) is a study of OX40 agonist ivuxolimab in advanced cancers. Generated by immunoSEQ multiplex PCR, the TCRdb table keeps only in-frame clones and is missing some. Among 65,000 to 90,000 clones listed, over 75% were seen once. This clone is categorized as medium-sized. Its target is unknown. Germline values: CDR1 SQVTM, CDR2 ANQGSEA. The germline V and J ends were trimmed by 0 bases and 6 bases, with 17 bases remaining between them. This CDR3 is built from 15 residues. General study points: Clonal expansion was seen in CD4+ and CD8+ blood T cells by week 6 at 0.1 to 3.0 mg/kg.

The V and J genes are TRBV29-1 and TRBJ1-2, with D possibly TRBD1 on 6 matching bases. This clonotype was sampled from an adult with an advanced solid tumor such as melanoma, head and neck, liver or kidney cancer. Here the sequenced sample was CD4+ or CD8+ T cells sorted from blood, taken in a trial of the OX40 agonist ivuxolimab. The CDR3 DNA reads as TGCAGCGTTGAAGACCCGTACAGGGACGGGGATGGCTACACCTTC. As protein: CSVEDPYRDGDGYTF.